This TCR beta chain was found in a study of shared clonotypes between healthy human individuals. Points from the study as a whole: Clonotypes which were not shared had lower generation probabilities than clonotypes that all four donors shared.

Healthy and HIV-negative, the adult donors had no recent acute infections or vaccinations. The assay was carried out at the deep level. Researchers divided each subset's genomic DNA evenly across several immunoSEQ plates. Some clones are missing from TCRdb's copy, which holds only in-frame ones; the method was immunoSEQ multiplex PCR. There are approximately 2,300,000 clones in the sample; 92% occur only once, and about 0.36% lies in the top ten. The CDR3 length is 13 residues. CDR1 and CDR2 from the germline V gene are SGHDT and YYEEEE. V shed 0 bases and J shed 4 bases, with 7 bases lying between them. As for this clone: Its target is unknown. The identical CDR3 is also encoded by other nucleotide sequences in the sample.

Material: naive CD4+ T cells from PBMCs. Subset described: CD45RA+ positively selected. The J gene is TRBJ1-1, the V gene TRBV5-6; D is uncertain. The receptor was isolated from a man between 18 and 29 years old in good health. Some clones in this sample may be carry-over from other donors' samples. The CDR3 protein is CASSLDRGTEAFF. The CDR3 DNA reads TGTGCCAGCAGCTTGGACCGGGGCACTGAAGCTTTCTTT.